The source of this T cell receptor beta chain is a study of shared clonotypes between healthy human individuals. For the study at large: Plates per donor: three CD4 naive, three CD4 memory, two CD8 naive, one CD8 memory.

This CDR3 has 14 residues. V dropped 4 bases and J dropped 3 bases, with 10 bases sitting between them. Germline V gene lookup returns CDR1 SQVTM and CDR2 ANQGSEA. About this clone itself: Its cognate antigen is unknown.

Produced via immunoSEQ multiplex PCR; TCRdb's table is partial and in-frame only. The table shows 2 million to 2.5 million clones, with around 90% occurring only once. Overall study results and limits: The four-donor shared clonotypes exceeded non-shared clonotypes in generation probability, with non-shared ones scoring lower.

A split of CD4+ cells into CD45RA+ naive and CD45RA-negative memory subsets was performed. Input material: naive CD4+ T cells from PBMCs. Subset reported: CD45RA+ positively selected. The chain carries TRBV29-1 and TRBJ2-6; no firm D call. The receptor was derived from a young man in good health. Some clones in this sample may be carry-over from other donors' samples. DNA for the CDR3: TGCAGCGTTGTTGCAGTTGATGGGGCCAACGTCCTGACTTTC. Encoded protein: CSVVAVDGANVLTF.